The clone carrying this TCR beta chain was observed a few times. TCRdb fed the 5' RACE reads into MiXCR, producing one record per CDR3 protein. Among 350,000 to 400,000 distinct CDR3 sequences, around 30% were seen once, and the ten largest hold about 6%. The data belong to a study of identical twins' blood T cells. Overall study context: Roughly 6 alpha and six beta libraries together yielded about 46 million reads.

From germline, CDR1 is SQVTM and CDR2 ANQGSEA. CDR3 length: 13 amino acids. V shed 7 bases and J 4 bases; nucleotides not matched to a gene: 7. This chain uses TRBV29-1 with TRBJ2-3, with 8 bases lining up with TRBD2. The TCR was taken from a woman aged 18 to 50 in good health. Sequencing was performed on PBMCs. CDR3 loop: CSALGGDSDTQYF. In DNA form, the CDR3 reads TGCAGCGCCCTCGGGGGGGACTCAGATACGCAGTATTTT.